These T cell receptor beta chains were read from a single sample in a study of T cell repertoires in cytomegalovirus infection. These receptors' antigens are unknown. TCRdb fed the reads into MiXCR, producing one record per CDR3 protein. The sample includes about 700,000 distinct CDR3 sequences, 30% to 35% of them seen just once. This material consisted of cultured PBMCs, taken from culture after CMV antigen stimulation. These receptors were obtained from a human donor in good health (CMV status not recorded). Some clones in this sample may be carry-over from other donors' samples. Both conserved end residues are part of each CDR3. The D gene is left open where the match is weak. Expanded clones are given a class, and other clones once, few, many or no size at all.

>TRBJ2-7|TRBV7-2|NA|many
CASSLALVGSADYEQYF
TGTGCCAGCAGCTTAGCCTTGGTTGGGAGCGCAGACTACGAGCAGTACTTC
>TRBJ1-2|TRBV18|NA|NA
CASSPRGNPRGYTF
TGTGCCAGCTCACCAAGGGGGAACCCCCGTGGCTACACCTTC
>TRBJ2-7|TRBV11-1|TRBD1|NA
CASSQPGQLTYEQYF
TGTGCCAGCAGCCAACCGGGACAGCTAACATACGAGCAGTACTTC
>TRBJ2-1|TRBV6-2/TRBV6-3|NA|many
CASSSLGRDNEQFF
TGTGCCAGCAGTTCACTCGGACGGGACAATGAGCAGTTCTTC
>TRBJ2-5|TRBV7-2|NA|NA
CASSLGFFRETQYF
TGTGCCAGCAGCTTAGGGTTTTTTCGGGAGACCCAGTACTTC
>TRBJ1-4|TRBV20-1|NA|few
CSASAQTDNEKLFF
TGCAGTGCTAGTGCTCAGACAGACAATGAAAAACTGTTTTTT
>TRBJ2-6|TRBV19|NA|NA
CASKSALDGLSGANVLTF
TGTGCCAGTAAGAGCGCCCTAGACGGCCTCTCTGGGGCCAACGTCCTGACTTTC
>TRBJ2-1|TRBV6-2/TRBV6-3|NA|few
CASTVGGAKYNEQFF
TGTGCCAGCACCGTGGGGGGAGCTAAATACAATGAGCAGTTCTTC
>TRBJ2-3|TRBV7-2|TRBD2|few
CASSHRLAGADTQYF
TGTGCCAGCAGCCATAGACTAGCGGGAGCGGATACGCAGTATTTT
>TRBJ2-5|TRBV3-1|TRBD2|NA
CASKRRGGFETQYF
TGTGCCAGCAAGCGTCGGGGGGGCTTTGAGACCCAGTACTTC
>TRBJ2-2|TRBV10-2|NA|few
CASRAWTETGELFF
TGCGCCAGCAGGGCCTGGACCGAGACCGGGGAGCTGTTTTTT
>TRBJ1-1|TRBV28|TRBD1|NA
CASSLILWRDREVEAFF
TGTGCCAGCAGTTTAATCCTTTGGCGGGACAGGGAAGTTGAAGCTTTCTTT
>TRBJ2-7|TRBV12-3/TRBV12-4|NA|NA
CASTQGSSYEQYF
TGTGCCAGCACCCAAGGGTCCTCCTACGAGCAGTACTTC
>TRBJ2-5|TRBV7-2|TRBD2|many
CASSFAGGPETQYF
TGTGCCAGCAGCTTCGCGGGAGGGCCGGAGACCCAGTACTTC
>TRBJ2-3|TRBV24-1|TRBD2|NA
CATRRGWADTQYF
TGTGCCACCAGGCGGGGGTGGGCAGATACGCAGTATTTT
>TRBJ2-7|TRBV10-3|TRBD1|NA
CAISVSGTGAPSYEQYF
TGTGCCATCAGTGTTTCGGGGACAGGGGCCCCCTCCTACGAGCAGTACTTC
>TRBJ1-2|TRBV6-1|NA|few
CASSSGVDYGYTF
TGTGCCAGCAGCTCAGGGGTGGACTATGGCTACACCTTC
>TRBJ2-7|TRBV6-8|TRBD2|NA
CASSPPGGRFYEQYF
TGTGCCAGCAGTCCTCCGGGGGGAAGGTTCTACGAGCAGTACTTC
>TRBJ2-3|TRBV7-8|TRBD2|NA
CASSLMGLAGGDTQYF
TGTGCCAGCAGCTTAATGGGACTAGCGGGGGGAGATACGCAGTATTTT
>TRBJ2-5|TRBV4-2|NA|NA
CASSPGAMGETQYF
TGTGCCAGCAGCCCCGGGGCCATGGGGGAGACCCAGTACTTC
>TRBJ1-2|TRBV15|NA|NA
CATSRDWGTSWGYTF
TGTGCCACCAGCAGAGACTGGGGAACGAGCTGGGGCTACACCTTC
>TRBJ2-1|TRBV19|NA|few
CASSISYLGLANNEQFF
TGTGCCAGTAGTATATCCTATTTGGGACTCGCTAACAATGAGCAGTTCTTC
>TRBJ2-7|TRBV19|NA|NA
CASSALGYEQYF
TGTGCCAGTAGTGCACTCGGCTACGAGCAGTACTTC
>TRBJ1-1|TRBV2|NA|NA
CASSELEEEAFF
TGTGCCAGCAGTGAACTTGAGGAAGAAGCTTTCTTT
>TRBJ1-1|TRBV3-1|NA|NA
CASSQDPGGSEAFF
TGTGCCAGCAGCCAAGATCCAGGAGGGTCTGAAGCTTTCTTT
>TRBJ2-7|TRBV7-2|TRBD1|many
CASSFQTGDEQYF
TGTGCCAGCAGCTTCCAGACAGGGGACGAGCAGTACTTC
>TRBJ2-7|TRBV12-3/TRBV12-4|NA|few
CASSGRSYEQYF
TGTGCCAGCAGTGGACGGTCCTACGAGCAGTACTTC
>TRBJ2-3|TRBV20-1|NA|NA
CSARGRDSRQDTQYF
TGCAGTGCTAGAGGCCGGGACTCCAGACAAGATACGCAGTATTTT
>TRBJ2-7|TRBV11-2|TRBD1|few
CASSLGKGTGDYEQYF
TGTGCCAGCAGCTTAGGGAAGGGGACAGGGGACTACGAGCAGTACTTC
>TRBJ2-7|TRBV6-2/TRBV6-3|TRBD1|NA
CASSKGTGSGGEQYF
TGTGCCAGCAGTAAGGGGACAGGGTCTGGTGGCGAGCAGTACTTC
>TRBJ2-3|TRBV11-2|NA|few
CASSLDRSGRDTQYF
TGTGCCAGCAGCTTAGATCGGTCCGGGAGAGATACGCAGTATTTT
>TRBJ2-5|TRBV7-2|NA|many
CASSPTRIQQETQYF
TGTGCCAGCAGCCCCACCCGGATACAGCAAGAGACCCAGTACTTC
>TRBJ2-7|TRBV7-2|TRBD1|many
CASTKARGQGYEQYF
TGTGCCAGCACCAAAGCTAGGGGACAGGGCTACGAGCAGTACTTC
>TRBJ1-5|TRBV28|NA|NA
CASSLAPAAPQHF
TGTGCCAGCAGTTTAGCCCCCGCGGCGCCCCAGCATTTT
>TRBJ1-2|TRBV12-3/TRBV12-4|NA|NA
CASSRGWGSGGYTF
TGTGCCAGCAGCCGGGGTTGGGGGTCGGGAGGCTACACCTTC
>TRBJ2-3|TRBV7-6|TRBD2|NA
CASRASGGAGDTQYF
TGTGCCAGCAGAGCTAGCGGGGGGGCGGGAGATACGCAGTATTTT
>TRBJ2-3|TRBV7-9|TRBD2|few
CASSSGREADTQYF
TGTGCCAGCAGCTCTGGACGGGAGGCAGATACGCAGTATTTT
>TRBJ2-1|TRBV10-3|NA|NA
CAISPHKGGQDEQFF
TGTGCCATCAGTCCTCACAAGGGGGGGCAGGATGAGCAGTTCTTC
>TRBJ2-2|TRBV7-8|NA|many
CASSLGQNTGELFF
TGTGCCAGCAGCTTGGGACAGAACACCGGGGAGCTGTTTTTT
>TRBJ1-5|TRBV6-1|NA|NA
CASIRTSGRNQPQHF
TGTGCCAGCATCCGGACATCCGGGCGCAATCAGCCCCAGCATTTT
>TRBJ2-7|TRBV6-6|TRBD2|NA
CASSLSSGGDYEQYF
TGTGCCAGCAGTCTCTCTAGCGGGGGGGATTACGAGCAGTACTTC
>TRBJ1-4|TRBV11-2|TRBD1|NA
CASSLGDRQKLIF
TGTGCCAGCAGCTTAGGGGACAGACAAAAACTGATTTTT
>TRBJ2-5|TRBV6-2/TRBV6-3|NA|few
CASSYGPGDQETQYF
TGTGCCAGCAGTTACGGGCCAGGCGACCAAGAGACCCAGTACTTC
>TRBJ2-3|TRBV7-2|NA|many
CASSLVGINTDTQYF
TGTGCCAGCAGCTTAGTGGGCATAAACACAGATACGCAGTATTTT